This TCR beta chain was obtained from a study of T cell repertoires in cytomegalovirus infection. In the study overall: CMV infection and matching HLA type were both indicated by public TCR beta signatures.

Each CDR3 protein gets one entry after TCRdb re-called the reads with MiXCR. Seen here are about 190,000 distinct CDR3 sequences, approximately 28% observed once, and the top ten hold under 35%. Regarding the study as a whole: Using cumulative public TCR beta family frequency, the authors identified those who carried CMV together with the relevant HLA. HLA-C-restricted CMV-specific TCR beta clonotypes were dominant in the ex vivo response.

This clonotype was seen more than once but under ten times. The antigen is undetermined. The V and J ends lost 3 bases and 1 base respectively, with 9 bases between them. The CDR3 contains 15 residues. Sequenced: PBMCs. This receptor was identified in a human donor in good health (CMV status not recorded). Some clones in this sample may be carry-over from other donors' samples. J is TRBJ2-2 and V is TRBV12-3 or TRBV12-4; D is unclear. Here the CDR3 reads CASSLGGLNTGELFF. Written as DNA, the CDR3 is TGTGCCAGCAGTTTGGGCGGTTTGAACACCGGGGAGCTGTTTTTT.